These 13 T cell receptor beta chains came from one sample sequenced in a study of technical replicates of blood from a handful of donors. Data came from immunoSEQ multiplex PCR; TCRdb stores just in-frame clones and leaves some out. This table has some 74,000 clones, roughly 90% appearing once. Sequences were obtained from T cells isolated from PBMCs. All receptors come from a human donor in good health.

The chain recombines TRBV28 with TRBJ2-7, with D maybe TRBD1 (6 bases). CDR1 MDHEN and CDR2 SYDVKM come from the germline V gene. CDR3 length equals 13 residues. V was trimmed by 10 bases and J by 4 bases, leaving 17 bases between them. The CDR3 sequence: CATHGQPPYEQYF. The CDR3 DNA reads as TGTGCCACTCATGGACAGCCCCCTTACGAGCAGTACTTC.

The chain has TRBV28 and TRBJ2-7, with D perhaps matching TRBD1 (5 bases). This CDR3 has 14 residues. Trimming removed 4 bases at V and 1 base at J, with 11 bases between. CDR1 and CDR2 (germline): MDHEN, SYDVKM. CDR3 DNA: TGTGCCAGCAGTTCCTGGACATCGTCCTACGAGCAGTACTTC. This encodes CASSSWTSSYEQYF.

V gene TRBV27 combines with J gene TRBJ2-7, with D possibly TRBD1 on 5 matching bases. Trimming removed 3 bases at V and 2 bases at J, with 14 bases between. The CDR3 has 15 amino acids. The V gene's germline CDR1 is MNHEY and CDR2 SMNVEV (reference sequence). The CDR3 coding sequence is TGTGCCAGCAGTTTCGATAGGGGTATGACCTACGAGCAGTACTTC. Protein sequence: CASSFDRGMTYEQYF.

This clone was detected only once. The sample has other DNA sequences that encode this CDR3 too. The chain links TRBV27 to TRBJ1-4; D ambiguous. V lost 3 bases to trimming and J lost 0 bases, with 5 bases between them. CDR3 size: 14 residues. Germline V gene data show CDR1 as MNHEY and CDR2 as SMNVEV (reference sequence). CDR3 sequence reads: CASSLQATNEKLFF. The CDR3 nucleotides read TGTGCCAGCAGTTTGCAGGCAACTAATGAAAAACTGTTTTTT.

The chain joins TRBV5-6 to TRBJ1-1; no clear D gene. CDR1 and CDR2 (germline): SGHDT, YYEEEE. The CDR3 extends over 13 amino acids. The germline V and J ends were trimmed by 1 base and 1 base, with 5 bases remaining between them. Written as DNA, the CDR3 is TGTGCCAGCAGCTTGCAGGAGAACACTGAAGCTTTCTTT. Translated: CASSLQENTEAFF.

The V gene is TRBV7-2, the J gene TRBJ2-7, with D unresolved. V shed 3 bases and J shed 7 bases, with 16 bases lying between them. CDR1 and CDR2 (germline): SGHTA, FQGNSA. The CDR3 consists of 14 residues. The CDR3 region is CASSFEVSYLEQYF. Written as DNA, the CDR3 is TGTGCCAGCAGCTTCGAGGTTTCCTATCTAGAGCAGTACTTC.

V usage is TRBV5-1 and J usage is TRBJ1-1; 8 positions match TRBD1. This CDR3 has 14 residues. V was clipped by 7 bases and J by 0 bases; unmatched bases: 5. CDR1 and CDR2 from the germline V gene are SGHRS and YFSETQ. The CDR3 DNA sequence: TGCGCCAGCTCCGACAGGGGTATGAACACTGAAGCTTTCTTT. This translates into CASSDRGMNTEAFF.

V is TRBV25-1 and J is TRBJ2-1, with 8 bases matching TRBD1. Trimming removed 2 bases from V and 8 bases from J; junction bases left unmatched: 11. Germline V CDR1 and CDR2: MGHDK, SYGVNS. The CDR3 is made up of 16 amino acids. The DNA of the CDR3 is TGTGCCAGCAGTGAAATATATAGCCAGGGGGCCCATGAGCAGTTCTTC. Amino acid sequence: CASSEIYSQGAHEQFF. Full variable domain (outside the CDR3, taken from reference TRBV25-1 and TRBJ2-1): EADIYQTPRYLVIGTGKKITLECSQTMGHDKMYWYQQDPGMELHLIHYSYGVNSTEKGDLSSESTVSRIRTEHFPLTLESARPSHTSQYLCASSEIYSQGAHEQFFGPGTRLTVL.

The chain joins TRBV9 to TRBJ1-1; a weak D match, TRBD1 (5 bases). This CDR3 is built from 12 residues. Per the germline V gene, CDR1 is SGDLS and CDR2 is YYNGEE. Trimming removed 3 bases at V and 10 bases at J, with 13 bases between. In nucleotides, the CDR3 is TGTGCCAGCAGCGATATGGTAAGGGGAGCTTTCTTT. Translating it yields CASSDMVRGAFF.

This clone has only one observation. The J gene is TRBJ2-7, the V gene TRBV27; a weak D match, TRBD1 (5 bases). V was clipped by 6 bases and J by 7 bases, with 10 bases between them. The CDR3 has 11 amino acids. Germline V gives CDR1 MNHEY, CDR2 SMNVEV (reference sequence). CDR3 coding DNA: TGTGCCAGCAGGTCAGGGTTAGAGCAGTACTTC. Residues: CASRSGLEQYF.

The chain is built from TRBV15 and TRBJ2-2; the D is unclear. The V end lost 2 bases, the J end lost 7 bases, and 17 bases lay between the germline ends. This CDR3 comprises 16 residues. The germline gives CDR1 LNHNV, CDR2 YYDKDF (reference sequence). This CDR3 reads CATSRTRMSSFGELFF. The CDR3, as DNA: TGTGCCACCAGCAGAACCAGGATGTCATCCTTCGGGGAGCTGTTTTTT.

The chain is built from TRBV9 and TRBJ2-7, with a possible D match to TRBD1 (6 bases). Germline loops: CDR1 SGDLS, CDR2 YYNGEE. V lost 6 bases to trimming and J lost 2 bases, with 15 bases between them. CDR3 length equals 14 residues. The CDR3 DNA is TGTGCCAGCACCCCCAGGGACACCCCCTACGAGCAGTACTTC. Its translation is CASTPRDTPYEQYF. The whole variable domain, filled in from reference TRBV9 and TRBJ2-7, reads DSGVTQTPKHLITATGQRVTLRCSPRSGDLSVYWYQQSLDQGLQFLIQYYNGEERAKGNILERFSAQQFPDLHSELNLSSLELGDSALYFCASTPRDTPYEQYFGPGTRLTVT.

This clone was observed once. The V and J genes are TRBV2 and TRBJ2-1; a weak D match, TRBD1 (5 bases). The V and J ends lost 4 bases and 5 bases respectively, with 6 bases between them. The CDR3 length is 12 residues. Germline values: CDR1 SNHLY, CDR2 FYNNEI. This CDR3 is CASSVGDNEQFF. In DNA form, the CDR3 reads TGTGCCAGCAGTGTAGGGGACAATGAGCAGTTCTTC.